This T cell receptor beta chain was retrieved from a study of cytomegalovirus exposure and HLA in healthy donors. Study observations and caveats: When a later analysis compared HLA-associated TCR beta chains with equally common others, the HLA-associated chains turned out to be more clonally expanded and to have lower generation probabilities. Listed as cytomegalovirus-associated were 170 or so TCR beta chains. In most subjects, TCR beta sequences reportedly gave accurate predictions of HLA-A and HLA-B alleles.

As regards this clone: Its specificity is not known.

60 Vbeta and 13 Jbeta primers were used in PCR. Method: immunoSEQ multiplex PCR; TCRdb's copy keeps in-frame clones and lacks some. The sample yields about 160,000 clones, less than 90% seen once. The origin of this receptor is a male donor in good health and CMV-seropositive. Sequences were obtained from PBMCs.

The CDR3 protein is CASSRGQPYEQYF. Written as DNA, the CDR3 is TGTGCCAGCAGTCGGGGACAGCCCTACGAGCAGTACTTC. The chain carries TRBV6-1 and TRBJ2-5; 7 positions match TRBD1. Judging by the DNA end, TRBJ2-7 fits better; the J call may be wrong. This CDR3 has 13 amino acids. CDR1 is MNHNS and CDR2 is SASEGT in the germline V gene.